This T cell receptor (beta chain) was sequenced for a study of T cells in Graves' hyperthyroidism and ophthalmopathy. Points from the study as a whole: Among thyroid clonotypes expanded above 0.001, most also appeared in blood.

This clonotype came up many times. Antigen: not known. Germline V gene data show CDR1 as DFQATT and CDR2 as SNEGSKA (reference sequence). The CDR3 loop spans 16 amino acids. J lost 1 base, V lost 6 bases, and 9 bases had no gene match. Amplified regions were TCR beta CDR3 sequences from RNA transcripts. The HTBI set primed first-round TCR CDR3 RT-PCR. TCRdb recomputed calls from the multiplex PCR reads with MiXCR, one row per CDR3 protein. The table shows approximately 610,000 distinct CDR3 sequences, with roughly 17% occurring only once. Sequenced sample: blood. V and J are TRBV20-1 and TRBJ2-5, with TRBD2 identical over 12 bases. This TCR was sampled from a woman aged 18-29 years with Graves' hyperthyroidism. CDR3 in amino acids: CSAENGLAGPQETQYF. The CDR3 DNA is TGCAGTGCGGAAAACGGACTAGCGGGGCCCCAAGAGACCCAGTACTTC.